This T cell receptor (beta chain) emerged from a study of blood T cell repertoires in COVID-19. Germline V gene lookup returns CDR1 LNHDA and CDR2 SQIVND (reference sequence). The CDR3 runs to 16 residues. Trimming cost V 9 bases and J 6 bases, with 26 bases left between them. In the source study's methods: It was from reference gene primer amplification that nucleated cell counts were estimated. Assay: immunoSEQ multiplex PCR; the TCRdb copy retains only in-frame clones and omits some. V and J calls and clone size are copied from that table; D and trimming were computed from the DNA. This table holds 220,000 or so clones, almost 90% found once. Exposed enrollees had met someone with a PCR-confirmed or clinician-diagnosed COVID-19 case at some point within the 2 weeks before study entry.

The receptor was isolated from a man aged 25 to 40 who had been exposed to COVID-19. The chain uses TRBV19 and TRBJ1-1; TRBD1 might be the D (5 bases). The sample was PBMCs or T cells enriched from blood (not recorded which). CDR3: CASSRDEGTPKPEAFF. The CDR3, as DNA: TGTGCCAGCTCCCGGGACGAGGGGACTCCGAAGCCTGAAGCTTTCTTT.